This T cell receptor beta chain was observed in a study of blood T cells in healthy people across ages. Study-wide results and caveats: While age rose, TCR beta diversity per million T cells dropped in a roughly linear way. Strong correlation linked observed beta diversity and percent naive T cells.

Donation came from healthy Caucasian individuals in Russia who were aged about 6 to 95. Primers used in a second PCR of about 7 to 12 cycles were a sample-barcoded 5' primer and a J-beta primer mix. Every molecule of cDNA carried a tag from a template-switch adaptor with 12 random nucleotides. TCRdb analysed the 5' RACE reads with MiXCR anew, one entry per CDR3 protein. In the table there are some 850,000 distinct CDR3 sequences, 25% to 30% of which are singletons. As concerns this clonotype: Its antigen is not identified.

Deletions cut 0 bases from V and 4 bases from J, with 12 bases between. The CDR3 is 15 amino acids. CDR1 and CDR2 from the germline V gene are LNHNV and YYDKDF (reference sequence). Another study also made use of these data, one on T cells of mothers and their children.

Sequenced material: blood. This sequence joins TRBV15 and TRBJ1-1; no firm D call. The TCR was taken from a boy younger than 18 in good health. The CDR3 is CATSREEQPFTEAFF. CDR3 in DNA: TGTGCCACCAGCAGAGAGGAGCAGCCTTTCACTGAAGCTTTCTTT.